The clone carrying this T cell receptor beta chain was found once. Using immunoSEQ multiplex PCR, the repertoire was profiled, and TCRdb retains in-frame clones only, with some absent. The sample holds approximately 100,000 clones, about 94% seen once. This record belongs to a study of technical replicates of blood from a few donors. CDR3 length: 13 amino acids. Germline V CDR1 and CDR2: SGHKS, YYEKEE (reference sequence). V dropped 2 bases and J dropped 5 bases, with 8 bases sitting between them. The sequence came from a human donor in good health. This sequence joins TRBV5-5 and TRBJ2-1; TRBD2 might be the D (5 bases). Material: T cells isolated from PBMCs. CDR3 sequence (DNA): TGTGCCAGCAGCTTCGGGGTTAACAATGAGCAGTTCTTC. Protein: CASSFGVNNEQFF.